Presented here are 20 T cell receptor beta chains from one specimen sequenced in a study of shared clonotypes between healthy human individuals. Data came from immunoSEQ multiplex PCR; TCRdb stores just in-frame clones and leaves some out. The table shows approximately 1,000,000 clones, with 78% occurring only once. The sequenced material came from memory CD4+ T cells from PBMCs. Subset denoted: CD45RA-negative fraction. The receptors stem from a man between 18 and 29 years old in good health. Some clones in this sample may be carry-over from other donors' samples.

As DNA, the CDR3 is TGCGCCAGCAGTGATTACAGGGAAACTGAAGCTTTCTTT. Translated, it gives CASSDYRETEAFF. The chain couples TRBV10-2 to TRBJ1-1; TRBD1 is a possible D gene (6 bases). The CDR3 loop spans 13 amino acids. CDR1 and CDR2 from the germline V gene are WSHSY and SAAADI. V was pared by 3 bases and J by 5 bases, with 10 bases between.

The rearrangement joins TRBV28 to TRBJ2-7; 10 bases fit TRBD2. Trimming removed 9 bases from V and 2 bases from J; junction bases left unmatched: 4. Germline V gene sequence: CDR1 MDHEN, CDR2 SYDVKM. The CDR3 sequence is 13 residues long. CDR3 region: CASLAGDTYEQYF. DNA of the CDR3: TGTGCCAGTCTAGCGGGAGACACCTACGAGCAGTACTTC.

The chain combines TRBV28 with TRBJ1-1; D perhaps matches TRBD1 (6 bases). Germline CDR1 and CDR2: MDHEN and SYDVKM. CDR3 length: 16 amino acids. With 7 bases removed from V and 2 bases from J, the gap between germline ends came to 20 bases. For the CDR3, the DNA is TGTGCCAGCACGGAAGGGGGGGGCAGGGGCAACACTGAAGCTTTCTTT. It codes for CASTEGGGRGNTEAFF.

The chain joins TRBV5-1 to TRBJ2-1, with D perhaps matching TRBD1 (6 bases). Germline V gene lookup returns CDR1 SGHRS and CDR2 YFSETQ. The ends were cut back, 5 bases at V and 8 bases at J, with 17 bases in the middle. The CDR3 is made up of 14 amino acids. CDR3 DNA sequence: TGCGCCAGCAGTCTCCGGACAGTCTTGGATGAGCAGTTCTTC. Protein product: CASSLRTVLDEQFF.

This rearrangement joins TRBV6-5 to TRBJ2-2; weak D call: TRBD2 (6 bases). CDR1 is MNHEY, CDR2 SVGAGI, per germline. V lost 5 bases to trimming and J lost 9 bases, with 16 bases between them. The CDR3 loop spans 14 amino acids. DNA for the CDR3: TGTGCCAGCAGTCCCGATGGGAGGAACAGGGAGCTGTTTTTT. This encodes CASSPDGRNRELFF.

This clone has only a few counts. The CDR3 reads CASSVSPDNEQFF. Written as DNA, the CDR3 is TGTGCCAGCAGCGTCTCCCCCGACAATGAGCAGTTCTTC. The chain is built from TRBV9 and TRBJ2-1; D is uncertain. V was cut by 2 bases and J by 5 bases, with 8 bases left in between. CDR3 length: 13 residues. The germline V gene has CDR1 SGDLS and CDR2 YYNGEE.

As DNA, the CDR3 is TGTGCCAGCAGTCCGGGCCGGGGTAACTATGGCTACACCTTC. It translates to CASSPGRGNYGYTF. This chain joins TRBV6-4 and TRBJ1-2; D is unclear. The CDR3 sequence is 14 residues long. Looked up from germline, CDR1 is MRHNA and CDR2 is SNTAGT. Trimming removed 5 bases at V and 1 base at J, with 11 bases between.

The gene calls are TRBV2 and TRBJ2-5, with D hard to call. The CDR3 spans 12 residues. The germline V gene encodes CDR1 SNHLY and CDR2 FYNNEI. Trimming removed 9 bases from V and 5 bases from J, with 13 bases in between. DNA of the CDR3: TGTGCCAGTCACGGGCCAAGGGAGACCCAGTACTTC. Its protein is CASHGPRETQYF.

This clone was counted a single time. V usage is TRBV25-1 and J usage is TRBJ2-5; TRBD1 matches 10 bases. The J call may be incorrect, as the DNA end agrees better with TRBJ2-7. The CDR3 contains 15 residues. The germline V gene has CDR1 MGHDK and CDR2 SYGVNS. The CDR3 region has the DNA TGTGCCAGCAGTGTGTCCGGGACAGGGGACTACGAGCAGTACTTC. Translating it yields CASSVSGTGDYEQYF.

The CDR3 region has the DNA TGTGCCAGCAGTTTATTTGGGACAGGGGATGCTCAGCCCCAGCATTTT. This translates into CASSLFGTGDAQPQHF. The V gene is TRBV28, the J gene TRBJ1-5; the match to TRBD1 covers 10 bases. The CDR3 totals 16 residues. Germline CDR1 reads MDHEN; CDR2 reads SYDVKM. V shed 1 base and J 6 bases; nucleotides not matched to a gene: 6.

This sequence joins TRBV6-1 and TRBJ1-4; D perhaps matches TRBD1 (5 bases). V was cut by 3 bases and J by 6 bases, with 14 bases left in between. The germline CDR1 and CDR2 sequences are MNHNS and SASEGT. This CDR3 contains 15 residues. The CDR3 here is CASSDMAGTDEKLFF. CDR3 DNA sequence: TGTGCCAGCAGTGATATGGCAGGGACCGATGAAAAACTGTTTTTT.

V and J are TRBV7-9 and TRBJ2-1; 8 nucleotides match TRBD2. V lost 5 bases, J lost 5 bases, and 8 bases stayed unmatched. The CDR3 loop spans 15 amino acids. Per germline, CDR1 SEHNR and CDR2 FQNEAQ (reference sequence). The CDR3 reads CASSPGLVRDNEQFF. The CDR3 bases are TGTGCCAGCAGCCCGGGACTAGTTAGGGACAATGAGCAGTTCTTC.

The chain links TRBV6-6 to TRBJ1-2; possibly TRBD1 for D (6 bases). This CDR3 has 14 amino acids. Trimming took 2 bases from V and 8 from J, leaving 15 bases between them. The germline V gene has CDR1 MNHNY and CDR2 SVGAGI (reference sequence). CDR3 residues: CASSYTTGIGGYTF. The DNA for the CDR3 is TGTGCCAGCAGTTACACCACAGGGATCGGAGGCTACACCTTC.

This CDR3 is CASSLRVLWYF. The CDR3 DNA reads TGTGCCAGCAGCTTACGGGTTCTCTGGTACTTC. The V call is TRBV11-2, the J call TRBJ2-7; D is ambiguous. The germline gives CDR1 SGHAT, CDR2 FQNNGV. The CDR3 runs to 11 residues. Trimming took 2 bases from V and 12 from J, leaving 11 bases between them.

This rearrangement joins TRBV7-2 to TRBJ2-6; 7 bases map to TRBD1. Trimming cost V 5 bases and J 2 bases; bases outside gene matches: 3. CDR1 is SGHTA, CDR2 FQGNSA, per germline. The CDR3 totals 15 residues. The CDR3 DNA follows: TGTGCCAGCAGCGTACAGGGGACTGGGGCCAACGTCCTGACTTTC. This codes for CASSVQGTGANVLTF. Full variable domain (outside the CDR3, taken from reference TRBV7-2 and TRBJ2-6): GAGVSQSPSNKVTEKGKDVELRCDPISGHTALYWYRQSLGQGLEFLIYFQGNSAPDKSGLPSDRFSAERTGGSVSTLTIQRTQQEDSAVYLCASSVQGTGANVLTFGAGSRLTVL.

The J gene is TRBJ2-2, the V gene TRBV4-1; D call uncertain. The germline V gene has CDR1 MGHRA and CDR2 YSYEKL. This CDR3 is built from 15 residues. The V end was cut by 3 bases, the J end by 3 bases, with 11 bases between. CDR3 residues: CASSHPQPYTGELFF. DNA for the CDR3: TGCGCCAGCAGCCATCCACAACCCTACACCGGGGAGCTGTTTTTT.

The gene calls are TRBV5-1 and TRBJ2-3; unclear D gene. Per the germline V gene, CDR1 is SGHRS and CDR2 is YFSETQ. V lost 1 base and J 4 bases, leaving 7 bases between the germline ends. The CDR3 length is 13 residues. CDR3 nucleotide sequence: TGCGCCAGCAGCTTGCGCACCTCAGATACGCAGTATTTT. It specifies CASSLRTSDTQYF.

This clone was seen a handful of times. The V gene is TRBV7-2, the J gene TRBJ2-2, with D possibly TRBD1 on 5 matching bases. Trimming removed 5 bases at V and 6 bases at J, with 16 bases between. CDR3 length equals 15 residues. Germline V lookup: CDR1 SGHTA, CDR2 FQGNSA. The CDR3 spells CASSPRVGGAGELFF. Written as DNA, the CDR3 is TGTGCCAGCAGCCCCAGGGTGGGCGGCGCCGGGGAGCTGTTTTTT. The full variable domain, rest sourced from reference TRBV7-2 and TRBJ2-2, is GAGVSQSPSNKVTEKGKDVELRCDPISGHTALYWYRQSLGQGLEFLIYFQGNSAPDKSGLPSDRFSAERTGGSVSTLTIQRTQQEDSAVYLCASSPRVGGAGELFFGEGSRLTVL.

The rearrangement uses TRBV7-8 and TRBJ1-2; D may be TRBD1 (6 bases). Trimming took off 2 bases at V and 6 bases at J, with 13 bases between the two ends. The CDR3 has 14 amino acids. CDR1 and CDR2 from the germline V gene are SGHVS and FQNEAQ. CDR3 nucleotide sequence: TGTGCCAGCAGCTTAAGGGCAGGGGAGGATGGCTACACCTTC. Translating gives CASSLRAGEDGYTF. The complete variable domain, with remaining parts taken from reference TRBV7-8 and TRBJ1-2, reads GAGVSQSPRYKVAKRGQDVALRCDPISGHVSLFWYQQALGQGPEFLTYFQNEAQLDKSGLPSDRFFAERPEGSVSTLKIQRTQQEDSAVYLCASSLRAGEDGYTFGSGTRLTVV.

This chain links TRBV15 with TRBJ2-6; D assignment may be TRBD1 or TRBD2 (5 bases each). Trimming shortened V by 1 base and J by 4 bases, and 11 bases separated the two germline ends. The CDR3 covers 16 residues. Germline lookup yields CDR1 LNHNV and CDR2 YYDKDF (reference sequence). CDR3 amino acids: CATSRGGVLGANVLTF. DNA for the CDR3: TGTGCCACCAGCAGAGGAGGGGTGCTAGGGGCCAACGTCCTGACTTTC. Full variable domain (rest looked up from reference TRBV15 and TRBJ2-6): DAMVIQNPRYQVTQFGKPVTLSCSQTLNHNVMYWYQQKSSQAPKLLFHYYDKDFNNEADTPDNFQSRRPNTSFCFLDIRSPGLGDTAMYLCATSRGGVLGANVLTFGAGSRLTVL.